These 3 T cell receptor beta chains came from one sample sequenced in a study of T cell changes during pregnancy in multiple sclerosis. Assay: immunoSEQ multiplex PCR; the TCRdb copy retains only in-frame clones and omits some. The sample lists about 93,000 clones; 85% to 95% were seen once. The sample consisted of peripheral blood, taken after pregnancy. The receptors originated from a female donor with multiple sclerosis, enrolled in a pregnancy study.

This sequence joins TRBV7-9 and TRBJ1-4; D might be TRBD1 (5 bases). The CDR3 consists of 13 residues. The germline V and J ends were trimmed by 5 bases and 4 bases, with 8 bases remaining between them. In germline, CDR1 is SEHNR, CDR2 FQNEAQ (reference sequence). This CDR3 reads CASSTDINEKLFF. DNA of the CDR3: TGTGCCAGCAGCACGGACATTAATGAAAAACTGTTTTTT.

The chain is built from TRBV25-1 and TRBJ2-5; D is possibly TRBD1 (5 bases). The CDR3 has 13 amino acids. Trimming cost V 2 bases and J 7 bases, with 11 bases left between them. Germline V gene data show CDR1 as MGHDK and CDR2 as SYGVNS. The CDR3, as DNA: TGTGCCAGCAGTGAAGGCAGGGTGGGGACCCAGTACTTC. It codes for CASSEGRVGTQYF.

The gene calls are TRBV5-8 and TRBJ2-7, with 8 bases identical to TRBD2. From germline, CDR1 is SGHTS and CDR2 YDEGEE. CDR3 length equals 15 residues. In DNA form, the CDR3 reads TGTGCTACAGCCCGTGCGAGCGGGAGCTCCTACGAGCAGTACTTC. As protein: CATARASGSSYEQYF. Based on the CDR3 plus reference TRBV5-8 and TRBJ2-7, the full variable domain is EAGVTQSPTHLIKTRGQQATLRCSPISGHTSVYWYQQALGLGLQFLLWYDEGEERNRGNFPPRFSGRQFPNYSSELNVNALELEDSALYLCATARASGSSYEQYFGPGTRLTVT.